One and the same sample provided the 30 T cell receptor beta chains below, sequenced in a study of cytomegalovirus exposure and HLA in healthy donors. A multiplex PCR was run with 60 Vbeta primers and 13 Jbeta primers. TCRdb's copy holds only in-frame clones and misses some; the assay was immunoSEQ multiplex PCR. The data show about 200,000 clones, with 75% to 85% seen just once and 2.3% held by the top ten. The source material was PBMCs. These receptors all come from a woman aged 45-65 years in good health and CMV-seronegative.

This chain connects TRBV15 to TRBJ2-7; D is perhaps TRBD2 (6 bases). V was cut by 0 bases and J by 1 base, with 16 bases left in between. This CDR3 contains 17 residues. Germline CDR1 is LNHNV and CDR2 is YYDKDF (reference sequence). DNA of the CDR3: TGTGCCACCAGCAGAGAGTCGCGGGGCGCGGTATCCTACGAGCAGTACTTC. This codes for CATSRESRGAVSYEQYF.

The rearrangement joins TRBV7-2 to TRBJ2-2; 8 bases are shared with TRBD1. The CDR3 is made up of 19 amino acids. The V segment lost 0 bases and the J segment 1 base; nucleotides outside the gene matches: 10. Germline values: CDR1 SGHTA, CDR2 FQGNSA. CDR3 sequence (DNA): TGTGCCAGCAGCTTAGCGGGAGGCAGGGGGCGGTGGAACACCGGGGAGCTGTTTTTT. Encoded protein: CASSLAGGRGRWNTGELFF.

The J gene is TRBJ2-3, the V gene TRBV5-8; 10 nucleotides line up with TRBD2. The CDR3 covers 15 residues. V lost 3 bases, J lost 3 bases, and 4 bases stayed unmatched. CDR1 SGHTS and CDR2 YDEGEE come from the germline V gene. The CDR3 nucleotides are TGTGCCAGCAGCTCCTCTAGCGGGAGAACAGATACGCAGTATTTT. Translation gives CASSSSSGRTDTQYF.

The genes are TRBV7-9 and TRBJ1-1, with 8 bases matching TRBD1. CDR1 is SEHNR, CDR2 FQNEAQ, per germline (reference sequence). V shed 10 bases and J 8 bases; nucleotides not matched to a gene: 6. The CDR3 contains 11 residues. Written as DNA, the CDR3 is TGTGCCACCAGGGGGCCTGGCGAAGCTTTCTTT. It codes for CATRGPGEAFF.

The genes are TRBV16 and TRBJ2-7, with 7 bases lining up with TRBD2. With V trimmed by 1 base and J by 4 bases, 10 bases remained unmatched. Germline CDR1 is KGHSY and CDR2 is FQNENV. The CDR3 extends over 16 amino acids. The CDR3 region is CASSQFLAGDTYEQYF. The DNA of the CDR3 is TGTGCCAGCAGCCAATTTCTGGCGGGAGATACTTACGAGCAGTACTTC.

V gene TRBV19 combines with J gene TRBJ2-1; a possible D gene is TRBD1 (5 bases). The germline gives CDR1 LNHDA, CDR2 SQIVND (reference sequence). Trimming took 10 bases from V and 3 from J, leaving 13 bases between them. The CDR3 extends over 13 amino acids. As DNA, the CDR3 is TGTGCCATCTCTCCAGGGAACTACAATGAGCAGTTCTTC. As protein: CAISPGNYNEQFF.

The chain couples TRBV4-3 to TRBJ2-7; TRBD2 might be the D (5 bases). The CDR3 has 14 amino acids. Germline V gene lookup returns CDR1 LGHNA and CDR2 YSLEER. V was cut by 0 bases and J by 3 bases, with 9 bases left in between. In nucleotides, the CDR3 is TGCGCCAGCAGCCAAGACAGCGGAGGCTACGAGCAGTACTTC. This encodes CASSQDSGGYEQYF.

This clone showed up just a few times. The chain recombines TRBV11-3 with TRBJ2-1; maybe TRBD2 (6 bases). The V gene's germline CDR1 is SGHNT and CDR2 YENEEA. CDR3 length equals 17 residues. V lost 0 bases and J 6 bases, leaving 18 bases between the germline ends. CDR3 loop: CASSLERRVRGGNEQFF. The CDR3 nucleotides read TGTGCCAGCAGCTTAGAGCGGCGGGTCCGGGGAGGCAATGAGCAGTTCTTC.

The chain has TRBV7-2 and TRBJ1-2; D is perhaps TRBD1 (6 bases). The ends were cut back, 3 bases at V and 7 bases at J, with 12 bases in the middle. The CDR3 loop spans 13 amino acids. Germline CDR1 reads SGHTA; CDR2 reads FQGNSA. CDR3 nucleotides: TGTGCCAGCAGCTTGTACAGGGCCGCTGGCTACACCTTC. Its translation is CASSLYRAAGYTF. Using reference TRBV7-2 and TRBJ1-2 for the parts outside the CDR3, the full variable domain is GAGVSQSPSNKVTEKGKDVELRCDPISGHTALYWYRQSLGQGLEFLIYFQGNSAPDKSGLPSDRFSAERTGGSVSTLTIQRTQQEDSAVYLCASSLYRAAGYTFGSGTRLTVV.

This chain joins TRBV5-1 and TRBJ1-1, with TRBD1 matching 10 bases. The CDR3 runs 16 residues. With 2 bases clipped from V and 4 bases from J, the junction kept 8 bases outside the gene matches. Germline loops: CDR1 SGHRS, CDR2 YFSETQ. The DNA for the CDR3 is TGCGCCAGCAGCTTAGGGACAGGGGTCATCCGCACTGAAGCTTTCTTT. It specifies CASSLGTGVIRTEAFF.

The V and J genes are TRBV5-1 and TRBJ2-7; 7 nucleotides agree with TRBD2. Germline CDR1 reads SGHRS; CDR2 reads YFSETQ. The CDR3 is 15 residues long. V was pared by 0 bases and J by 0 bases, with 3 bases of the junction left unmatched. CDR3 sequence reads: CASSLVLAASYEQYF. The CDR3 DNA reads TGCGCCAGCAGCTTGGTGCTAGCGGCCTCCTACGAGCAGTACTTC.

The chain links TRBV6-5 to TRBJ1-4, with D possibly TRBD1 on 5 matching bases. Germline values: CDR1 MNHEY, CDR2 SVGAGI. The V end was cut by 2 bases, the J end by 10 bases, with 17 bases between. There are 15 residues in the CDR3. CDR3 amino acids: CASSYEGGLGGKLFF. The CDR3 nucleotides read TGTGCCAGCAGTTACGAGGGCGGACTCGGGGGAAAACTGTTTTTT.

The genes are TRBV25-1 and TRBJ2-5; D possibly corresponds to TRBD2 (6 bases). This CDR3 is 13 amino acids long. Germline CDR1 reads MGHDK; CDR2 reads SYGVNS. Trimming took off 5 bases at V and 2 bases at J, with 9 bases between the two ends. CDR3 region: CASSRGAQETQYF. In DNA, the CDR3 is TGTGCCAGCAGTCGCGGGGCGCAAGAGACCCAGTACTTC.

The chain uses TRBV28 and TRBJ2-7; D is unresolved. CDR1 and CDR2 (germline): MDHEN, SYDVKM. Between the trimmed V and J ends, which lost 8 bases and 0 bases, there was a span of 5 bases. This CDR3 region has 11 residues. The CDR3 DNA is TGTGCCAGCTCAGACTCCTACGAGCAGTACTTC. Translated: CASSDSYEQYF.

The V and J genes are TRBV19 and TRBJ1-5; TRBD1 matches at 8 bases. Germline CDR1 is LNHDA and CDR2 is SQIVND (reference sequence). V gave up 7 bases and J gave up 0 bases; unmatched junction bases: 17. The CDR3 length is 19 residues. CDR3 nucleotide sequence: TGTGCCAGTACAGGTCGGGACAGGAAGACCTATGATAGCAATCAGCCCCAGCATTTT. Amino acids: CASTGRDRKTYDSNQPQHF. Variable domain in full (rest from reference TRBV19 and TRBJ1-5): DGGITQSPKYLFRKEGQNVTLSCEQNLNHDAMYWYRQDPGQGLRLIYYSQIVNDFQKGDIAEGYSVSREKKESFPLTVTSAQKNPTAFYLCASTGRDRKTYDSNQPQHFGDGTRLSIL.

The chain uses TRBV29-1 and TRBJ2-2, with a weak D call TRBD2 (5 bases). CDR3 length: 14 residues. Trimming removed 5 bases from V and 2 bases from J, with 12 bases in between. The germline V gene encodes CDR1 SQVTM and CDR2 ANQGSEA. As DNA, the CDR3 is TGCAGCGTTAGCTGGCGGGCAAACACCGGGGAGCTGTTTTTT. Its translation is CSVSWRANTGELFF.

V usage is TRBV4-2 and J usage is TRBJ2-5, with 12 nucleotides matching TRBD2. Near its end, the DNA agrees better with TRBJ2-7, so the J call may be wrong. This CDR3 has 17 amino acids. CDR1 and CDR2 (germline): LGHNA, YNFKEQ. DNA for the CDR3: TGTGCCAGCAGCCAAATGTCCCTAGCGGGAGGGCCCTACGAGCAGTACTTC. Amino acids: CASSQMSLAGGPYEQYF.

This clone was picked up one time. This chain uses TRBV4-1 with TRBJ1-1; TRBD1 might be the D (6 bases). The CDR3 length is 13 residues. V lost 0 bases and J lost 11, with 13 bases in between. CDR1 is MGHRA, CDR2 YSYEKL, per germline. The CDR3 coding sequence is TGCGCCAGCAGCCAAGAAGGGGGGGGGTCGGCTTTCTTT. This sequence encodes CASSQEGGGSAFF.

V gene TRBV28 combines with J gene TRBJ2-1, with D maybe TRBD1 (5 bases). Deletions cut 5 bases from V and 4 bases from J, with 9 bases between. Germline values: CDR1 MDHEN, CDR2 SYDVKM. The CDR3 sequence is 13 residues long. This CDR3 is CASSPRVYNEQFF. The CDR3 nucleotides are TGTGCCAGCAGTCCCAGGGTTTACAATGAGCAGTTCTTC.

V usage is TRBV27 and J usage is TRBJ1-1; the D is unclear. The CDR3 loop spans 11 amino acids. Trimming stripped 6 bases from V and 4 bases from J, with 6 bases between. Germline CDR1 reads MNHEY; CDR2 reads SMNVEV (reference sequence). Here the CDR3 DNA reads TGTGCCAGCAGCAGAGGCACTGAAGCTTTCTTT. This encodes CASSRGTEAFF.

This chain uses TRBV4-3 with TRBJ2-6, with 7 bases that match TRBD1. Germline trimming cut 1 base from V and 2 bases from J; bases unmatched to any gene: 2. Per the germline V gene, CDR1 is LGHNA and CDR2 is YSLEER. The CDR3 sequence is 16 residues long. The CDR3 loop is CASSQAGGAGANVLTF. As DNA, the CDR3 is TGCGCCAGCAGCCAAGCAGGGGGAGCTGGGGCCAACGTCCTGACTTTC.

The chain uses TRBV30 and TRBJ2-7; D might be TRBD1 (5 bases). Trimming pared 3 bases from V and 1 base from J, leaving 10 bases between. CDR3 size: 13 residues. CDR1 is GTSNPN, CDR2 SVGIG, per germline (reference sequence). CDR3 region: CAWSGDSSYEQYF. The CDR3 DNA sequence: TGTGCCTGGAGCGGAGACAGTTCCTACGAGCAGTACTTC.

This clone appeared once. An end of the junction does not agree with germline; a read error may underlie this. This rearrangement joins TRBV13 to TRBJ2-7, with D unresolved. The CDR3 has 13 amino acids. CDR1 and CDR2 from the germline V gene are PRHDT and FYEKMQ (reference sequence). In DNA form, the CDR3 reads TGTGCCAGCAGCTTAGCCACAGATAGTAGTCAGAACTTC. It codes for CASSLATDSSQNF.

The rearrangement uses TRBV7-2 and TRBJ2-3; TRBD2 aligns across 9 bases. The CDR3 is made up of 19 amino acids. CDR1 is SGHTA, CDR2 FQGNSA, per germline. The ends lost 5 bases at V and 5 bases at J; junction bases unmatched: 20. Here the CDR3 DNA reads TGTGCCAGCAGCGATACGAATTTAGCGGGAGATGTCATAAAAGATACGCAGTATTTT. This sequence encodes CASSDTNLAGDVIKDTQYF.

The chain recombines TRBV10-1 with TRBJ2-1; 8 bases agree with TRBD2. The CDR3 extends over 14 amino acids. V dropped 5 bases and J dropped 4; count of bases not matched to a gene: 4. Germline V CDR1 and CDR2: WNHNN, SYGVQD (reference sequence). The CDR3 loop reads CASSSGGTYNEQFF. In DNA form, the CDR3 reads TGCGCCAGCAGTAGCGGGGGAACTTACAATGAGCAGTTCTTC.

V gene TRBV19 combines with J gene TRBJ2-2, with D possibly being TRBD1 (5 bases). The germline gives CDR1 LNHDA, CDR2 SQIVND (reference sequence). The CDR3 has 14 residues. The ends were cut back, 4 bases at V and 1 base at J, with 7 bases in the middle. In DNA form, the CDR3 reads TGTGCCAGTAGTACCAGGGTGAACACCGGGGAGCTGTTTTTT. Translation: CASSTRVNTGELFF.

V is TRBV28 and J is TRBJ1-5; maybe TRBD1 (5 bases). Deletions cut 3 bases from V and 9 bases from J, with 9 bases between. The CDR3 extends over 12 amino acids. Germline values: CDR1 MDHEN, CDR2 SYDVKM. This CDR3 reads CASSLGQGPQHF. As DNA, the CDR3 is TGTGCCAGCAGTTTGGGCCAGGGGCCCCAGCATTTT.

This clone occurred a few times. V is TRBV28 and J is TRBJ2-5, with a weak D call TRBD1 (6 bases). CDR1 and CDR2 from the germline V gene are MDHEN and SYDVKM. V was trimmed by 6 bases and J by 4 bases, leaving 15 bases between them. The CDR3 spans 14 residues. The CDR3 DNA reads TGTGCCAGCAGATCGTGGACAGACCGAGAGACCCAGTACTTC. Translated, it gives CASRSWTDRETQYF.

The chain has TRBV7-9 and TRBJ2-2; D unclear. Looked up from germline, CDR1 is SEHNR and CDR2 is FQNEAQ (reference sequence). This CDR3 has 11 residues. Trimming pared 5 bases from V and 6 bases from J, leaving 4 bases between. CDR3 loop: CASSRAGELFF. The CDR3, as DNA: TGTGCCAGCAGCCGCGCCGGGGAGCTGTTTTTT.

The genes are TRBV27 and TRBJ1-6, with 10 bases fitting TRBD1. CDR3 size: 15 residues. Germline V gives CDR1 MNHEY, CDR2 SMNVEV (reference sequence). V shed 5 bases and J 10 bases; nucleotides not matched to a gene: 8. DNA for the CDR3: TGTGCCAGCAGTCCCCGACAGGGGGCAAGATCACCCCTCCACTTT. Its translation: CASSPRQGARSPLHF.